This T cell receptor beta chain was identified in a study of cytotoxic CD8 clonotypes in ibrutinib-treated CLL. Study background: 24 partial and 2 complete responses; at median roughly 6 years, around 14 remitted, about twelve progressed. Findings and limits, study-wide: A difference in sampling times existed between sustained-remission and progressing patients. Public clonotypes were uncommon and contracted or stayed stable on treatment.

Germline V gene sequence: CDR1 MNHEY, CDR2 SMNVEV (reference sequence). This CDR3 contains 13 residues. V lost 1 base and J lost 3, with 6 bases in between. Worth noting for this clone: The antigen remains undetermined.

Genomic DNA in an amount of approximately 2 micrograms was extracted from cryopreserved PBMCs and used for the preparation of TCR beta libraries. TCRdb's copy holds only in-frame clones and misses some; the assay was immunoSEQ multiplex PCR. The sample comprises roughly 300,000 clones, more than 70% of which are singletons, and roughly 5.7% rests with the top ten. Specimen: PBMCs, collected at disease progression, from a patient treated with ibrutinib. This TCR was recovered from a human donor with chronic lymphocytic leukemia. The chain employs TRBV27 and TRBJ1-1; D unresolved. The CDR3 sequence is CASSLFVHTEAFF. DNA of the CDR3: TGTGCCAGCAGTTTATTCGTCCACACTGAAGCTTTCTTT.